This T cell receptor beta chain originates from a study of identical twins. J was trimmed by 5 bases and V by 5 bases; bases with no gene match: 3. From germline, CDR1 is SGHVS and CDR2 FQNEAQ. This CDR3 region has 16 residues. Donors uniformly comprised healthy Caucasians. A single record per CDR3 protein comes from TCRdb applying MiXCR to the 5' RACE reads. This sample has approximately 94,000 distinct CDR3 sequences, with 5.9% found just once. At least ten counts were recorded for this clonotype. Its antigen remains unknown. Findings and limits, study-wide: Invariant MAIT and iNKT cells could partly confound zero-insertion analyses.

Sample: memory T cells sorted from blood. The TCR comes from a woman aged 50 to 60 in good health. This chain connects TRBV7-8 to TRBJ2-1; 16 bases align to TRBD2. The DNA for the CDR3 is TGTGCCAGCAGCCCGGGACTAGCGGGAGGGAACAATGAGCAGTTCTTC. Translation: CASSPGLAGGNNEQFF.